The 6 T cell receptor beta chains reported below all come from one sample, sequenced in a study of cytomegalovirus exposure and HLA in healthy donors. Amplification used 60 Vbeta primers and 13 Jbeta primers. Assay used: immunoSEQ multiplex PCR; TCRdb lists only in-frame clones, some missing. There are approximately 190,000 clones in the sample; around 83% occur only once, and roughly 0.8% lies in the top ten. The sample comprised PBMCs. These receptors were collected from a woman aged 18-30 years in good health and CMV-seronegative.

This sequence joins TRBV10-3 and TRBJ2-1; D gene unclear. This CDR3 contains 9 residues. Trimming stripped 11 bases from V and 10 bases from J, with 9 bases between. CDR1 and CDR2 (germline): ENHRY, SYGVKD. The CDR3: CAPPREQFF. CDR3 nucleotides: TGTGCCCCGCCACGGGAGCAGTTCTTC.

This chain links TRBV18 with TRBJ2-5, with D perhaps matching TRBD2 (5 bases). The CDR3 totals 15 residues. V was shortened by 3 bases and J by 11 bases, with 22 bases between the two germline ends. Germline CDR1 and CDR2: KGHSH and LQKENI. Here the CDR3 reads CASSPALVQSGEQYF. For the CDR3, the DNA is TGTGCCAGCTCACCCGCCTTAGTACAGTCTGGGGAGCAGTACTTC. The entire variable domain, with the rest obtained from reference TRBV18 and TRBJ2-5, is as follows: NAGVMQNPRHLVRRRGQEARLRCSPMKGHSHVYWYRQLPEEGLKFMVYLQKENIIDESGMPKERFSAEFPKEGPSILRIQQVVRGDSAAYFCASSPALVQSGEQYFGPGTRLLVL.

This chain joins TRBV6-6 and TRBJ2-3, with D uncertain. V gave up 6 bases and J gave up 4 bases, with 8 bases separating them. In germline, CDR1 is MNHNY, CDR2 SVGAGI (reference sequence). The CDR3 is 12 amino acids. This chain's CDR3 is CASSPSADTQYF. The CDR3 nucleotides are TGTGCCAGCAGCCCCAGTGCAGATACGCAGTATTTT.

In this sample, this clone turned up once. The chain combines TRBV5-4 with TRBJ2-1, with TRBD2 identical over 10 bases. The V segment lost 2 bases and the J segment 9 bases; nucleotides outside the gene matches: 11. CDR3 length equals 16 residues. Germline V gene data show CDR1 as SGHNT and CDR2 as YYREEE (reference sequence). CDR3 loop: CASSFGTPSGSFEQFF. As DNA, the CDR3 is TGTGCCAGCAGCTTTGGGACGCCTAGCGGGAGTTTTGAGCAGTTCTTC.

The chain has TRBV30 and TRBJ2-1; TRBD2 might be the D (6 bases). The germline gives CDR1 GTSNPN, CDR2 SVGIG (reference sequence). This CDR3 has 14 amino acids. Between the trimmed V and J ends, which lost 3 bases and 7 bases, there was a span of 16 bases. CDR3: CAWRVTGVKNEQFF. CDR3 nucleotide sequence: TGTGCCTGGAGAGTAACGGGAGTAAAGAATGAGCAGTTCTTC.

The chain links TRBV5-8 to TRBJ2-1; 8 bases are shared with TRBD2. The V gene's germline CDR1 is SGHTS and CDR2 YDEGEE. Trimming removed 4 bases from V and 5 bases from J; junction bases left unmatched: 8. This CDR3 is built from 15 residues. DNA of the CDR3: TGTGCCAGCAGCGCTTTCCGGGGGGGGAACAATGAGCAGTTCTTC. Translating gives CASSAFRGGNNEQFF.